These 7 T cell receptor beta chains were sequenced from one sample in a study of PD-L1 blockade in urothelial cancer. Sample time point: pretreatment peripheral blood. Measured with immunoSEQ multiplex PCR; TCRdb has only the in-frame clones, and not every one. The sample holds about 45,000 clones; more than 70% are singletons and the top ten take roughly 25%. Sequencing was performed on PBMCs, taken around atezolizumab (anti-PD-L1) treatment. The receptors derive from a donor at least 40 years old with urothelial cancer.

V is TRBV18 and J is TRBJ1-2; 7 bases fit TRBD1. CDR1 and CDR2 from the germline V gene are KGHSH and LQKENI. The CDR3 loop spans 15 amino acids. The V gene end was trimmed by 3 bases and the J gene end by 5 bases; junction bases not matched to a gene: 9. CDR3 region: CASSPSGTDRYGYTF. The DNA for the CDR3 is TGTGCCAGCTCACCTTCCGGGACAGATCGATATGGCTACACCTTC.

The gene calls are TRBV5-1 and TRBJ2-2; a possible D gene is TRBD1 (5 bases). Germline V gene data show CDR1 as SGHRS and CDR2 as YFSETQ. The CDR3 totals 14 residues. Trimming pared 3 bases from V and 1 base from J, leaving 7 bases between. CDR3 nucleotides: TGCGCCAGCAGCTCCGGACAGAACACCGGGGAGCTGTTTTTT. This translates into CASSSGQNTGELFF.

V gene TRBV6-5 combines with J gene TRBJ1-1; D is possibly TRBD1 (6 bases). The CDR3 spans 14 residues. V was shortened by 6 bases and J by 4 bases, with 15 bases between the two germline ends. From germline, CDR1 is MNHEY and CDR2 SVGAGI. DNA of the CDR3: TGTGCCAGCAGACAAACAGGGTACTTCACTGAAGCTTTCTTT. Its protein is CASRQTGYFTEAFF.

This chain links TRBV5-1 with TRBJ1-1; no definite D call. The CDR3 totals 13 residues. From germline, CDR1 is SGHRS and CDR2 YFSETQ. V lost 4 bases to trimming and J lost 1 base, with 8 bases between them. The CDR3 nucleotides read TGCGCCAGCAGCCCCTATAGGAACACTGAAGCTTTCTTT. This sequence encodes CASSPYRNTEAFF. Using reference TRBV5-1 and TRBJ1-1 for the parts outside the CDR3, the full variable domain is KAGVTQTPRYLIKTRGQQVTLSCSPISGHRSVSWYQQTPGQGLQFLFEYFSETQRNKGNFPGRFSGRQFSNSRSEMNVSTLELGDSALYLCASSPYRNTEAFFGQGTRLTVV.

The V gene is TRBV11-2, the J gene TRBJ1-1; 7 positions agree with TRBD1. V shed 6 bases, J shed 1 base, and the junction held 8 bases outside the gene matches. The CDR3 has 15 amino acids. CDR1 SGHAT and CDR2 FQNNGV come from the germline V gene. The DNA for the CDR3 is TGTGCCAGCAGTCCTAGGGGGCCAACGAACACTGAAGCTTTCTTT. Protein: CASSPRGPTNTEAFF.

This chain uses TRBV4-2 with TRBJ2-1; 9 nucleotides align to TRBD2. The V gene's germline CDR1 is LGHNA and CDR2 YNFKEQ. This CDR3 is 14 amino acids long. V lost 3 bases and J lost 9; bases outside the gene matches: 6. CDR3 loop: CASSQAGGPGEQFF. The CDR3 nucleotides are TGTGCCAGCAGCCAGGCGGGAGGGCCGGGTGAGCAGTTCTTC.

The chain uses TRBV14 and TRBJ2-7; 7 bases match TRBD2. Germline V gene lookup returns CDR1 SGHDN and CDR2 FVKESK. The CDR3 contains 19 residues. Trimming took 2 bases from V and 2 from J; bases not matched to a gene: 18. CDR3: CASSQRPPGGVGAPYEQYF. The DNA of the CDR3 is TGTGCCAGCAGCCAAAGGCCCCCGGGGGGAGTTGGGGCCCCCTACGAGCAGTACTTC.